This section outlines one T cell receptor (beta chain) sequence together with its context. The CDR3 length is 15 residues. Germline trimming cut 3 bases from V and 0 bases from J; bases unmatched to any gene: 5. Germline loops: CDR1 DFQATT, CDR2 SNEGSKA (reference sequence). The sample is drawn from a study of blood T cell repertoires in COVID-19. How the authors handled the data: Amplification from reference gene primers served as the basis for estimated nucleated cell counts. Measured with immunoSEQ multiplex PCR; TCRdb has only the in-frame clones, and not every one. That table furnishes V, J and clone size, whereas the DNA furnished D and trimming. The sample carries under 120,000 clones, roughly 72% recorded once.

The specimen was peripheral blood. The sequence was obtained from an elderly man with acute or convalescent COVID-19. The chain combines TRBV20-1 with TRBJ1-5, with 7 bases aligning to TRBD1. CDR3 loop: CSASQGGDSNQPQHF. The CDR3 nucleotides are TGCAGTGCTAGTCAGGGGGGAGATAGCAATCAGCCCCAGCATTTT.